This T cell receptor (beta chain) originates from a study of blood T cell repertoires in COVID-19. Data came from immunoSEQ multiplex PCR; TCRdb stores just in-frame clones and leaves some out. This table holds under 100,000 clones, around nine tenths found once. Sequencing was carried out using peripheral blood. The receptor was isolated from a woman aged 70-85 years with acute or convalescent COVID-19.

The CDR3 DNA is TGCGCCAGCAGCTTGGTTGGGGGGGCTAACTATGGCTACACCTTC. Encoded protein: CASSLVGGANYGYTF. V and J are TRBV5-1 and TRBJ1-2, with D perhaps matching TRBD1 (5 bases). Trimming removed 0 bases at V and 0 bases at J, with 9 bases between. The germline V gene encodes CDR1 SGHRS and CDR2 YFSETQ. This CDR3 is built from 15 residues. Together with reference TRBV5-1 and TRBJ1-2, the CDR3 gives the full variable domain: KAGVTQTPRYLIKTRGQQVTLSCSPISGHRSVSWYQQTPGQGLQFLFEYFSETQRNKGNFPGRFSGRQFSNSRSEMNVSTLELGDSALYLCASSLVGGANYGYTFGSGTRLTVV.